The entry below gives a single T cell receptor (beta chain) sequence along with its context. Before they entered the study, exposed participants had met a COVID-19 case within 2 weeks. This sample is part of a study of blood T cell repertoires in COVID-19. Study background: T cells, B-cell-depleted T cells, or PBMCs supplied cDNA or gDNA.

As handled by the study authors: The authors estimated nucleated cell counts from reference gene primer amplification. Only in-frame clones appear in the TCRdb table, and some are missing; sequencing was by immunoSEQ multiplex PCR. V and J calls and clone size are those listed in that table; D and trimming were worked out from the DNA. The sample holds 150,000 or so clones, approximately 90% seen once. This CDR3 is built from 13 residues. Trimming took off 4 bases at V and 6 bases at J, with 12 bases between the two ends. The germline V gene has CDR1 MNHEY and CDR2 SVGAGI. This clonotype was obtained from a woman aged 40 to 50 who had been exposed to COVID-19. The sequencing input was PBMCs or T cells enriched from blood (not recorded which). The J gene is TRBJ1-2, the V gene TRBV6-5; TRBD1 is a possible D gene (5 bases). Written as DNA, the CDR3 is TGTGCCAGCAGTTTCCGCAGGGAACATGGCTACACCTTC. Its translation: CASSFRREHGYTF.